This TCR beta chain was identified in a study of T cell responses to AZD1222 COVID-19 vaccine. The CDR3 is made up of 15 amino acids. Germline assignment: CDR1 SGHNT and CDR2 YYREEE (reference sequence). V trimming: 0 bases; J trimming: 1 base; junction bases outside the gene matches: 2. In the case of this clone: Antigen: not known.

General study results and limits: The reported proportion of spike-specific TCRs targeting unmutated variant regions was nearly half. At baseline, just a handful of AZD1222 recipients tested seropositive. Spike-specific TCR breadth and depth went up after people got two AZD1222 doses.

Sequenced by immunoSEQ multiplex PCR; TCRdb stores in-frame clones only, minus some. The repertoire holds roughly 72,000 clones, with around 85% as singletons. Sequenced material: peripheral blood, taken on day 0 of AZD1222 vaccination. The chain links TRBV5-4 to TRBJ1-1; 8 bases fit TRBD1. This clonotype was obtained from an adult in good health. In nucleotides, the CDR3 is TGTGCCAGCAGCTTGGCGGGGACAGGGAACACTGAAGCTTTCTTT. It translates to CASSLAGTGNTEAFF.